This is a list of T cell receptor beta chains from one sample in a study of blood T cell repertoires in COVID-19. TCRdb's table, derived via immunoSEQ multiplex PCR, lists solely in-frame clones and lacks some. The sample records around 130,000 clones, roughly 84% being singletons. Sequencing input: peripheral blood. The receptors stem from a man aged 60 to 69 with acute or convalescent COVID-19. The CDR3 runs from the conserved cysteine through the conserved F or W. The D gene is left open where the match is weak. Rows may omit the clone size; those that give it use once, few, many or a size class.

V gene	CDR3 length	clone size	J gene	D gene	CDR3 protein	CDR3 DNA
TRBV30	14	-	TRBJ1-6	-	CAWSTGTSDSPLHF	TGTGCCTGGAGTACCGGGACTTCTGATTCACCCCTCCACTTT
TRBV24-1	15	-	TRBJ1-5	-	CATSDTRAGNQPQHF	TGTGCCACCAGTGATACCAGGGCGGGCAATCAGCCCCAGCATTTT
TRBV9	15	-	TRBJ1-2	TRBD1	CASSASQGAWYGYTF	TGTGCCAGCAGCGCCTCACAGGGGGCTTGGTATGGCTACACCTTC
TRBV18	12	-	TRBJ1-4	-	CASSQRGAELFF	TGTGCCAGCTCCCAGCGGGGTGCGGAACTGTTTTTT
TRBV24-1	15	-	TRBJ2-3	-	CATSRGLWATDTQYF	TGTGCCACCAGCAGAGGACTATGGGCCACAGATACGCAGTATTTT
TRBV5-5	19	once	TRBJ2-1	TRBD2	CASSLLWTSGRAPYNEQFF	TGTGCCAGCAGCTTGTTGTGGACTAGCGGGAGGGCCCCCTACAATGAGCAGTTCTTC
TRBV7-3	16	-	TRBJ2-3	-	CASSLTASTGPDTQYF	TGTGCCAGCAGCTTAACTGCTAGCACAGGGCCAGATACGCAGTATTTT
TRBV18	19	-	TRBJ2-2	TRBD2	CASSPRSGRAVSNTGELFF	TGTGCCAGCTCACCACGTAGCGGGAGGGCAGTATCGAACACCGGGGAGCTGTTTTTT
TRBV19	14	-	TRBJ1-5	TRBD1	CASSATGGNQPQHF	TGTGCCAGTAGCGCCACAGGGGGCAATCAGCCCCAGCATTTT
TRBV7-9	14	-	TRBJ2-2	TRBD1	CASSLLQGTGELFF	TGTGCCAGCAGCCTACTACAGGGGACCGGGGAGCTGTTTTTT
TRBV20-1	11	-	TRBJ1-2	TRBD1	CSARAGGGYTF	TGCAGTGCTAGAGCAGGGGGAGGCTACACCTTC
TRBV3-1/TRBV3-2	13	-	TRBJ2-1	TRBD1	CASSLWTGDEQFF	TGTGCCAGCAGCCTATGGACAGGGGACGAGCAGTTCTTC
TRBV5-4	16	once	TRBJ2-3	TRBD2	CASSLYLAGGQDTQYF	TGTGCCAGCAGCTTGTATCTAGCGGGGGGCCAGGATACGCAGTATTTT
TRBV2	16	-	TRBJ2-3	-	CASNGVSGWSTDTQYF	TGTGCCAGCAACGGGGTCTCTGGGTGGAGCACAGATACGCAGTATTTT
TRBV7-8	16	-	TRBJ2-1	TRBD2	CASSFLSGGPRYEQFF	TGTGCCAGCAGCTTCCTGAGCGGGGGACCTAGGTACGAGCAGTTCTTC
TRBV19	13	-	TRBJ2-5	TRBD2	CASSGVGGETQYF	TGTGCCAGTAGCGGGGTGGGAGGGGAGACCCAGTACTTC
TRBV2	15	-	TRBJ1-1	-	CASRWFGEGGTEAFF	TGTGCCAGCAGGTGGTTCGGGGAGGGCGGCACTGAAGCTTTCTTT
TRBV5-6	15	-	TRBJ2-5	-	CASSELGDIQETQYF	TGTGCCAGCAGTGAACTAGGGGACATCCAAGAGACCCAGTACTTC
TRBV5-6	15	-	TRBJ2-4	TRBD1	CASSENRGDKNIQYF	TGTGCCAGCAGCGAGAACAGGGGCGACAAAAACATTCAGTACTTC
TRBV30	16	-	TRBJ2-7	-	CAWSVPTFGVSYEQYF	TGTGCCTGGAGTGTACCGACTTTCGGGGTTTCCTACGAGCAGTACTTC
TRBV5-1	12	few	TRBJ2-7	TRBD2	CASGREGLEQYF	TGCGCCAGCGGGCGGGAGGGCCTCGAGCAGTACTTC
TRBV3-1/TRBV3-2	14	-	TRBJ2-5	-	CASSQAAGPETQYF	TGTGCCAGCAGCCAAGCTGCGGGTCCAGAGACCCAGTACTTC